The present T cell receptor beta chain was sequenced within a study of blood T cell repertoires in COVID-19. Clones were read by immunoSEQ multiplex PCR, and TCRdb kept only the in-frame ones, dropping some. The repertoire holds about 93,000 clones, around four fifths seen once, with approximately 15% in the top ten. The CDR3 totals 13 residues. Per germline, CDR1 MNHNS and CDR2 SASEGT. The V gene end was trimmed by 1 base and the J gene end by 8 bases; junction bases not matched to a gene: 4. Sample: peripheral blood. The rearrangement joins TRBV6-1 to TRBJ1-2, with TRBD1 matching 7 bases. This TCR was recovered from a human donor in a cohort sampled during active COVID-19. This CDR3 is CASSEGTGRGYTF. The CDR3 bases are TGTGCCAGCAGTGAAGGGACAGGACGGGGCTACACCTTC.